Here is one T cell receptor (beta chain) with its context. Which antigen it targets is not known. No clone much larger than this one lies a single base away; base qualities are absent. Other DNA sequences in this specimen translate into the identical CDR3. The sample is drawn from a study of blood T cell repertoires in COVID-19 (dated by TCRdb to 2019 to 2021). Regarding the complete study: Samples covering the acute and convalescent phases of COVID-19 were provided by collaborators in the United States, Italy and Spain. The prospective study material was composed of cDNA or gDNA derived from T cells, B-cell-depleted T cells, or PBMCs. Deeply sampled blood TCRbeta repertoires from subjects exposed to, actively infected with, or recovered from COVID-19 were included in the dataset. The repertoires were released in a freely available public database intended as a resource for research on the immune response to SARS-CoV-2. The samples were drawn from two sources: the first 160 participants of the ongoing ImmuneRACE study, and 1,200 or so subjects contributed by 6 global collaborators. Sample metadata almost always included a de-identified subject ID, COVID-19 status, age in years and sex. Where HLA class I and class II types were available, the types were taken from metadata supplied by the sample provider, not from assay-based typing. The full study reports these points: How much clinical and demographic metadata was included differed by source and by participant, and the metadata was provided uncurated.

Whole blood was collected in K2EDTA tubes by collaborating institutions according to the institutions' own protocols. For TCRbeta analysis, collaborators shipped samples as frozen whole blood, isolated PBMCs, or DNA extracted from either of those sample types. Based on the germline V gene (reference sequence), the CDR1 and CDR2 sequences are GTSNPN and SVGIG. At the junction V is shortened by 0 bases and J by 1 base, with 6 bases in between. From the cysteine up to the phenylalanine, the CDR3 has a length of 13 residues. The retained sequence is limited to the CDR3, 39 bases, with the frame set at the first base. TCRbeta CDR3 regions were amplified from genomic DNA using the immunoSEQ Assay, a bias-controlled multiplex PCR. The study's processing was this. Nucleated cell counts per sample were estimated from amplification of reference gene primers within the assay. Sequence reads were collapsed and filtered to measure the absolute abundance of every unique TCRbeta CDR3 rearrangement. For each sample, productive Simpson clonality was calculated as the square root of Simpson's diversity index over productive rearrangements. As stored in TCRdb, this immuneACCESS dataset retains in-frame rearrangements with V and J assigned. A fraction of the clones does not appear; measured against another copy, unresolved V genes explain less than half of the discrepancy, and the remainder lacks a known reason. That table gives V, J and clone size, and the DNA gave D and trimming. Across this sample there are around 120,000 clones, with roughly four fifths seen only once. The ten most abundant clones make up roughly 2.6% of the sample.

The chain employs TRBV30 and TRBJ1-1; no D gene is confidently identified. The sequence was obtained from a man aged 45 to 65 with acute or convalescent COVID-19. The specimen was peripheral blood. The CDR3 protein is CAWSVGGNTEAFF. Read as DNA, the sequence is TGTGCCTGGAGTGTCGGAGGGAACACTGAAGCTTTCTTT.